The 17 T cell receptor beta chains given below trace back to one sample, sequenced in a study of CD8 T cells in ankylosing spondylitis (TCRdb year 2017). The library was built by means of 5' RACE. The listed sequencing device is Illumina HiSeq 2500. The public reads were reanalyzed by TCRdb: fastp trimming at Q25, MiXCR alignment, in-frame beta chains only. Entries that share a CDR3 protein sequence are merged under the most common genes and DNA. The sample has about 280,000 distinct CDR3 sequences on record, about 19% of them singletons. In total, the top ten clones hold under 8.5% of the sample. Input material: blood, either unsorted or a sorted T cell fraction (not recorded which). The source is a male donor with ankylosing spondylitis or in good health (not recorded which).

Here the CDR3 DNA reads TGTGCCAGCAGCTTAGCGCTGGCAGGCTACACCTTC. This translates into CASSLALAGYTF. The chain couples TRBV7-2 to TRBJ1-2; unclear D gene. The CDR3 has 12 amino acids. CDR1 SGHTA and CDR2 FQGNSA come from the germline V gene. V dropped 0 bases and J dropped 8 bases, with 7 bases sitting between them.

This clonotype was counted ten times or more. This chain uses TRBV28 with TRBJ2-2; 7 bases line up with TRBD1. The CDR3 is 15 residues long. Trimming took 4 bases from V and 6 from J; bases not matched to a gene: 8. Germline-derived CDR1 and CDR2 are MDHEN and SYDVKM. The CDR3 bases are TGTGCCAGCAGTTCCAGACAGGGAAGGGCCGGGGAGCTGTTTTTT. This translates into CASSSRQGRAGELFF. Supplemented by reference TRBV28 and TRBJ2-2, the full variable domain reads DVKVTQSSRYLVKRTGEKVFLECVQDMDHENMFWYRQDPGLGLRLIYFSYDVKMKEKGDIPEGYSVSREKKERFSLILESASTNQTSMYLCASSSRQGRAGELFFGEGSRLTVL.

This clonotype was seen only a few times. The CDR3, as DNA: TGCAGTGCTGGCGGCATCCAAGAGACCCAGTACTTC. It translates to CSAGGIQETQYF. V usage is TRBV20-1 and J usage is TRBJ2-5, with D unclear. The CDR3 has 12 amino acids. V was clipped by 5 bases and J by 1 base, with 8 bases between them. Germline CDR1 is DFQATT and CDR2 is SNEGSKA (reference sequence).

The chain recombines TRBV10-2 with TRBJ2-2; D not certain. CDR1 is WSHSY and CDR2 is SAAADI in the germline V gene. Trimming removed 7 bases from V and 6 bases from J, with 12 bases in between. The CDR3 totals 13 residues. CDR3 DNA sequence: TGCGCCAGCACCCAGTACACGGCCGGGGAGCTGTTTTTT. Translating gives CASTQYTAGELFF.

This chain uses TRBV27 with TRBJ2-3, with D perhaps TRBD1 or TRBD2 (6 bases each). V lost 8 bases and J lost 2, with 11 bases in between. The germline CDR1 and CDR2 sequences are MNHEY and SMNVEV (reference sequence). The CDR3 extends over 13 amino acids. The CDR3 is CASGGGDTDTQYF. For the CDR3, the DNA is TGTGCCAGCGGGGGCGGGGACACAGATACGCAGTATTTT.

This clonotype was counted ten times or more. The chain has TRBV11-2 and TRBJ2-4, with unresolved D. The CDR3 sequence is 13 residues long. Trimming cost V 1 base and J 8 bases, with 9 bases left between them. Per germline, CDR1 SGHAT and CDR2 FQNNGV. Written as DNA, the CDR3 is TGTGCCAGCAGCTTAGCAGCCTGGGACATTCAGTACTTC. This sequence encodes CASSLAAWDIQYF.

The genes are TRBV4-2 and TRBJ2-3; maybe TRBD2 (7 bases). The CDR3 runs 16 residues. Germline V lookup: CDR1 LGHNA, CDR2 YNFKEQ. Trimming shortened V by 1 base and J by 4 bases, and 15 bases separated the two germline ends. The CDR3 DNA follows: TGTGCCAGCAGCCAAGTGGAGGGGGGGGGGCCAGATACGCAGTATTTT. Translated, it gives CASSQVEGGGPDTQYF.

This rearrangement joins TRBV5-1 to TRBJ1-4; 8 bases are shared with TRBD1. Germline CDR1 and CDR2: SGHRS and YFSETQ. This CDR3 has 15 amino acids. After removal of 4 bases from V and 5 bases from J, the junction contained 7 bases not matched to a gene. The CDR3 DNA reads as TGCGCCAGCAGCCTTATGGGGACAGGCAATGAAAAACTGTTTTTT. Translating it yields CASSLMGTGNEKLFF.

The chain joins TRBV28 to TRBJ2-7, with 12 bases aligning to TRBD2. Germline V gene data show CDR1 as MDHEN and CDR2 as SYDVKM. The V gene end was trimmed by 6 bases and the J gene end by 5 bases; junction bases not matched to a gene: 8. The CDR3 contains 15 residues. CDR3 loop: CASSPTSGGRHEQYV. CDR3 DNA: TGTGCCAGCAGCCCTACTAGCGGGGGGCGGCACGAGCAGTACGTC.

The sample holds a few counts of this clonotype. J is TRBJ1-2 and V is TRBV2; D gene ambiguous. Per the germline V gene, CDR1 is SNHLY and CDR2 is FYNNEI. Trimming removed 7 bases from V and 8 bases from J, with 20 bases in between. This CDR3 spans 14 amino acids. Written as DNA, the CDR3 is TGTGCCAGCACTTCCAGTTGGGGAGGAGGGGGCTACACCTTC. This gives the protein CASTSSWGGGGYTF.

This clonotype showed up just a few times. The rearrangement links TRBV18 to TRBJ2-2; TRBD2 aligns across 9 bases. CDR3 length: 15 residues. CDR1 and CDR2 from the germline V gene are KGHSH and LQKENI. Germline trimming cut 2 bases from V and 4 bases from J; bases unmatched to any gene: 2. CDR3 bases: TGTGCCAGCTCACCATCAGCGGGAGGCACCGGGGAGCTGTTTTTT. Translated: CASSPSAGGTGELFF.

This rearrangement joins TRBV6-1 to TRBJ1-6, with 12 bases aligning to TRBD1. Germline V gene data show CDR1 as MNHNS and CDR2 as SASEGT. The CDR3 has 18 amino acids. Unmatched junction bases numbered 16, after V lost 6 bases and J lost 10 bases. CDR3 loop: CASRGRGTGGFFGSPLHF. The CDR3 DNA reads as TGTGCCAGCAGGGGACGGGGGACAGGGGGCTTTTTCGGGTCACCCCTCCACTTT.

The rearrangement uses TRBV3-1 and TRBJ2-1; 10 nucleotides match TRBD2. The ends lost 0 bases at V and 7 bases at J; junction bases unmatched: 3. CDR3 size: 15 residues. From germline, CDR1 is LGHDT and CDR2 YNNKEL (reference sequence). CDR3 sequence: CASSQDPLAGNEQFF. The CDR3 DNA is TGTGCCAGCAGCCAAGATCCACTAGCGGGGAATGAGCAGTTCTTC.

This clonotype was picked up a small number of times. This chain joins TRBV14 and TRBJ1-6; D uncertain. Germline V gene data show CDR1 as SGHDN and CDR2 as FVKESK. The ends were cut back, 3 bases at V and 7 bases at J, with 7 bases in the middle. The CDR3 runs to 13 residues. The CDR3 DNA sequence: TGTGCCAGCAGCCAGAGTCAAAATTCACCCCTCCACTTT. Its translation: CASSQSQNSPLHF.

This clonotype occurred a few times. Sequence at one end of the junction differs from germline and may be a read error. This sequence joins TRBV28 and TRBJ1-2; unclear D gene. Germline values: CDR1 MDHEN, CDR2 SYDVKM. This CDR3 spans 13 amino acids. This CDR3 is CRPCPRLLYGYTF. CDR3 coding DNA: TGCCGACCCTGCCCACGTTTACTTTATGGCTACACCTTC.

This clonotype was seen a handful of times. The gene calls are TRBV27 and TRBJ2-5; 8 bases are shared with TRBD1. Germline V gives CDR1 MNHEY, CDR2 SMNVEV (reference sequence). The CDR3 covers 15 residues. V gave up 4 bases and J gave up 6 bases; unmatched junction bases: 10. CDR3 amino acids: CASSSYRGEEKTQYF. The CDR3 bases are TGTGCCAGCAGTTCTTACAGGGGGGAGGAAAAGACCCAGTACTTC.

This clonotype showed up just a few times. This chain uses TRBV3-1 with TRBJ2-2; a possible D gene is TRBD1 (5 bases). The germline V gene has CDR1 LGHDT and CDR2 YNNKEL (reference sequence). The CDR3 is 14 amino acids. V was shortened by 2 bases and J by 4 bases, with 8 bases between the two germline ends. The CDR3 DNA follows: TGTGCCAGCAGCCAACAGGGTATCACCGGGGAGCTGTTTTTT. This translates into CASSQQGITGELFF.